The clone carrying this TCR beta chain was seen many times. Its target is not known. Because the library targeted alpha chains, this beta chain is an off-target read whose size means little. Germline loops: CDR1 LGHDT, CDR2 YNNKEL (reference sequence). The germline V and J ends were trimmed by 4 bases and 8 bases, with 17 bases remaining between them. This CDR3 contains 14 residues. This entry is derived from a study of spatial heterogeneity in lung cancer. Study findings and constraints: For expanded intratumoral alpha and beta TCRs, counts tracked tumor mutation counts.

Time point here: sample taken at primary tumor resection. A total of around 72 untreated early-stage non-small cell lung cancer patients served as donors. TCRdb recomputed calls from the 5' RACE reads with MiXCR, one row per CDR3 protein. This sample has about 5,100 distinct CDR3 sequences; approximately 6.5% occur once, and the top ten carry about 35%. The source material was lung tumor tissue, sampled at surgery. The clonotype comes from a female donor with early-stage non-small cell lung cancer. The V and J genes are TRBV3-1 and TRBJ1-2; possibly TRBD1 for D (5 bases). The CDR3 DNA sequence: TGTGCCAGCAGCCTCCGCGCCAGGGTCGACGGCTACACCTTC. Translating gives CASSLRARVDGYTF.